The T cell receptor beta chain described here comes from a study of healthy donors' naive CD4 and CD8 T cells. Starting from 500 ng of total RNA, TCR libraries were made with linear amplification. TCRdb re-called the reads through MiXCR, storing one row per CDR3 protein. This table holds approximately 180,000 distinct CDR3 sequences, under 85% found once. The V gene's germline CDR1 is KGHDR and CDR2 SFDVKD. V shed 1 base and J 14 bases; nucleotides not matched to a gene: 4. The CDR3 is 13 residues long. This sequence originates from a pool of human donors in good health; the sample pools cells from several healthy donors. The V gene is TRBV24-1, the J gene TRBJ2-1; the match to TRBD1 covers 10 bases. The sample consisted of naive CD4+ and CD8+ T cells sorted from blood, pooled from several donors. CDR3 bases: TGTGCCACCAGTGATTTATGGGGACAGGGGAAGTTCTTC. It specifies CATSDLWGQGKFF.